The 6 T cell receptor beta chains presented below share a single source sample, sequenced in a study of T cells in women clearing cervical HPV infection. Repertoires were generated with immunoSEQ multiplex PCR, while TCRdb's copy carries only in-frame clones and drops some. The sample has around 30,000 clones. Material: blood buffy coat. These receptors came from a woman between 18 and 69 years old with a cervical HPV16 infection that either progressed to CIN3+ or cleared (not recorded which).

Details on this clone: The read terminates 3 residues before the CDR3 end, so the remaining end is supplied by the germline J gene. V and J are TRBV14 and TRBJ2-5; TRBD2 might be the D (6 bases). The germline V and J ends were trimmed by 4 bases and 0 bases, with 15 bases remaining between them. CDR1 is SGHDN, CDR2 FVKESK, per germline. CDR3 length equals 16 residues. The CDR3 DNA, read in part, is TGTGCCAGCAGCCCTCCGGGACGGGGGTACCAAGAGACC. It encodes CASSPPGRGYQET. The whole CDR3 protein reads CASSPPGRGYQETQYF.

In the case of this clone: The CDR3 extends 3 residues past the end of the read, so its final part is completed from the germline J gene. The V and J genes are TRBV18 and TRBJ1-2; D is unresolved. Germline values: CDR1 KGHSH, CDR2 LQKENI. The CDR3 spans 11 residues. CDR3 DNA, as far as it was read: TGTGCCAGCTCGCGATACTACGAC. It translates to CASSRYYD. The full CDR3 sequence reads CASSRYYDYTF.

About this clone itself: The sequence runs out 3 residues before the end of the CDR3; the remainder is reconstructed from the germline J gene. The chain has TRBV4-2 and TRBJ1-4, with 9 bases aligning to TRBD1. The germline gives CDR1 LGHNA, CDR2 YNFKEQ. CDR3 size: 17 residues. CDR3 region: CASSQKQGADGANVLFF. CDR3 bases read: TGTGCCAGCAGCCAAAAACAGGGGGCTGACGGGGCCAACGTA.

About this clone itself: The missing CDR3 end, 3 residues past where the read stops, is filled in from the germline J gene. The rearrangement joins TRBV5-4 to TRBJ2-1; D is perhaps TRBD1 (5 bases). V was cut by 2 bases and J by 7 bases, with 13 bases left in between. There are 14 residues in the CDR3. Germline V gene lookup returns CDR1 SGHNT and CDR2 YYREEE (reference sequence). CDR3 DNA, as far as it was read: TGTGCCAGCAGCTTCGGCAGGGTGGTAAATGAG. Residues: CASSFGRVVNE. The whole CDR3 protein is CASSFGRVVNEQFF.

Turning to this clone: The CDR3 end falls 3 residues outside the read, so it is completed with the germline J gene. The chain uses TRBV20-1 and TRBJ2-2; D is unclear. The CDR3 is 13 amino acids. Germline V gene lookup returns CDR1 DFQATT and CDR2 SNEGSKA (reference sequence). The V gene lost 6 bases and the J gene lost 2 bases, with 10 bases spanning the gap. CDR3 region: CSAYVSNTGELFF. CDR3 DNA, as far as it was read: TGCAGTGCCTACGTTTCTAACACCGGGGAG.

Notes on this clone: The CDR3 is cut off 3 residues early in the read; its end comes from the germline J gene. The chain uses TRBV19 and TRBJ2-4; D is unclear. Germline assignment: CDR1 LNHDA and CDR2 SQIVND (reference sequence). CDR3 size: 13 residues. The CDR3 region is CASSIDTNYGQYF. The part of the CDR3 DNA that was read is TGTGCCAGTAGTATAGACACTAACTATGGT.